This TCR beta chain is from a study of CD8 T cells in Susac syndrome. About the research overall: When blood was drawn, patients with Susac syndrome were on intravenous immunoglobulin alone, on corticosteroids, or therapy-naive.

To note about this clonotype: The antigen remains unidentified.

General study points: Maximal CD8+ clonal expansion in Susac was observed within TEMRA cells and among active patients.

Random hexamers primed reverse transcription of about 0.5 to 1 ug RNA. The method of amplification for TCR beta CDR3 was immunoSEQ multiplex PCR, covering 54 Vbeta and 13 Jbeta. TCRdb itself ran the immunoSEQ multiplex PCR reads through MiXCR, one entry per CDR3 protein. This table has 95,000 to 150,000 distinct CDR3 sequences, just under 95% appearing once. V was clipped by 0 bases and J by 1 base, with 7 bases between them. There are 14 residues in the CDR3. The germline CDR1 and CDR2 sequences are MGHRA and YSYEKL. The sequence was collected from a human donor with Susac syndrome. J is TRBJ2-7 and V is TRBV4-1; D remains unclear. The sequencing sample was made of CD8+ T cells from PBMCs. The DNA for the CDR3 is TGCGCCAGCAGCCAAGAGGTAACGTCCTACGAGCAGTACTTC. It translates to CASSQEVTSYEQYF.